The clone carrying this TCR beta chain was picked up many times. What it recognizes is unknown. Time point given: blood at routine non-recurrence follow-up after resection. These data belong to a study of spatial heterogeneity in lung cancer. At the level of the study: The donors, approximately 66 patients with untreated early-stage non-small cell lung cancer, provided the samples. Sequences of the beta chain were consistently detected in greater numbers than alpha-chain sequences.

TCRdb reprocessed the 5' RACE reads with MiXCR, giving one entry per CDR3 protein. There are 110,000 or so distinct CDR3 sequences in the sample; roughly 10% occur only once, and 20% to 25% lies in the top ten. Looked up from germline, CDR1 is MDHEN and CDR2 is SYDVKM. V lost 1 base, J lost 1 base, and 6 bases stayed unmatched. The CDR3 is 18 amino acids. General observations from the study: The appearance of ubiquitous expanded tumor TCRs in blood was greater at resection than follow-up.

This TCR derives from a female donor with early-stage non-small cell lung cancer. The starting material was PBMCs, obtained at follow-up. V and J are TRBV28 and TRBJ2-3, with 12 bases that match TRBD2. CDR3 amino acids: CASSLSSSGRARTDTQYF. The DNA for the CDR3 is TGTGCCAGCAGTTTATCATCTAGCGGGAGGGCCCGCACAGATACGCAGTATTTT.